This TCR beta chain comes out of a study of control samples from healthy donors and cancer patients. Measured with immunoSEQ multiplex PCR; TCRdb has only the in-frame clones, and not every one. The table lists fewer than 85,000 clones, about 95% of them singletons. Trimming removed 5 bases at V and 0 bases at J, with 8 bases between. This CDR3 has 13 amino acids. CDR1 MNHEY and CDR2 SMNVEV come from the germline V gene (reference sequence). The sequencing input was blood. V usage is TRBV27 and J usage is TRBJ2-7; D gene uncertain. This clonotype was sampled from a woman under 40 in good health. This CDR3 is CASSNALSYEQYF. CDR3 DNA: TGTGCCAGCAGTAACGCACTCTCCTACGAGCAGTACTTC.